These 4 T cell receptor beta chains came from one sample sequenced in a study of cytomegalovirus exposure and HLA in healthy donors. A multiplex PCR was run with 60 Vbeta primers and 13 Jbeta primers. Clones were read by immunoSEQ multiplex PCR, and TCRdb kept only the in-frame ones, dropping some. Here the sample spans approximately 190,000 clones, over 65% being singletons. Sequenced input: PBMCs. Receptor source: a woman aged 50 to 65 in good health and CMV-seropositive.

This clone was seen a handful of times. The rearrangement uses TRBV7-8 and TRBJ2-1, with 9 bases identical to TRBD2. This CDR3 region has 17 residues. Germline V CDR1 and CDR2: SGHVS, FQNEAQ. Trimming took 2 bases from V and 7 from J; bases not matched to a gene: 12. The CDR3 reads CASSLYLRGGVRNEQFF. The CDR3 DNA reads as TGTGCCAGCAGCTTATATCTGCGGGGGGGCGTTAGAAATGAGCAGTTCTTC.

The rearrangement uses TRBV11-3 and TRBJ2-1; the D gene is possibly TRBD1 (7 bases). V shed 5 bases and J shed 3 bases, with 14 bases lying between them. This CDR3 region has 15 residues. Looked up from germline, CDR1 is SGHNT and CDR2 is YENEEA. The CDR3, as DNA: TGTGCCAGCAGCCCAGGGGGGAAGAACTACAATGAGCAGTTCTTC. Encoded protein: CASSPGGKNYNEQFF.

This chain joins TRBV7-8 and TRBJ2-7; TRBD2 is a possible D gene (5 bases). V lost 3 bases and J 1 base, leaving 7 bases between the germline ends. Germline lookup yields CDR1 SGHVS and CDR2 FQNEAQ. The CDR3 has 13 amino acids. CDR3 amino acids: CASSLRESYEQYF. The CDR3 DNA sequence: TGTGCCAGCAGCTTGAGGGAGTCCTACGAGCAGTACTTC.

In this sample, this clone turned up a few times. The rearrangement uses TRBV7-9 and TRBJ1-3, with D unresolved. The V gene lost 5 bases and the J gene lost 9 bases, with 8 bases spanning the gap. The CDR3 sequence is 11 residues long. Germline CDR1 reads SEHNR; CDR2 reads FQNEAQ (reference sequence). The CDR3 DNA reads as TGTGCCAGCAGCCCTACGGGCACCATATATTTT. Translation gives CASSPTGTIYF.